The 19 T cell receptor beta chains below come from one sample, sequenced in a study of blood T cell repertoires in COVID-19. Profiled with immunoSEQ multiplex PCR; TCRdb holds only in-frame clones, not every one. The sample includes about 330,000 clones, 65% to 90% of them seen just once. The sample consisted of PBMCs or T cells enriched from blood (not recorded which). The source is a woman aged 18-29 years who had recovered from COVID-19.

This clone was counted between two and nine times. V is TRBV3-1 (or the pseudogene TRBV3-2) and J is TRBJ1-1; 8 nucleotides line up with TRBD1. The ends lost 0 bases at V and 7 bases at J; junction bases unmatched: 7. The CDR3 consists of 15 residues. Per the germline V gene, CDR1 is LGHDT and CDR2 is YNNKEL (reference sequence). The CDR3 region is CASSQDHGQGSEAFF. CDR3 sequence (DNA): TGTGCCAGCAGCCAAGATCACGGACAGGGCAGTGAAGCTTTCTTT.

The V and J genes are TRBV5-1 and TRBJ1-4; 9 nucleotides align to TRBD1. The CDR3 totals 16 residues. J lost 1 base, V lost 4 bases, and 5 bases had no gene match. Per the germline V gene, CDR1 is SGHRS and CDR2 is YFSETQ. CDR3 in DNA: TGCGCCAGCAGCCAGGGACAGGGCTTAACTAATGAAAAACTGTTTTTT. This sequence encodes CASSQGQGLTNEKLFF. Combining the CDR3 with reference TRBV5-1 and TRBJ1-4 gives the whole variable domain KAGVTQTPRYLIKTRGQQVTLSCSPISGHRSVSWYQQTPGQGLQFLFEYFSETQRNKGNFPGRFSGRQFSNSRSEMNVSTLELGDSALYLCASSQGQGLTNEKLFFGSGTQLSVL.

V gene TRBV11-2 combines with J gene TRBJ1-2; TRBD1 might be the D (5 bases). From germline, CDR1 is SGHAT and CDR2 FQNNGV. V lost 5 bases and J 0 bases, leaving 19 bases between the germline ends. CDR3 length: 17 amino acids. The CDR3 region has the DNA TGTGCCAGCAGCCTAAAGGGACTGCCGGGGGCTAACTATGGCTACACCTTC. It is translated as CASSLKGLPGANYGYTF.

This chain connects TRBV11-2 to TRBJ1-2; unclear D gene. The CDR3 sequence is 11 residues long. Trimming removed 3 bases from V and 10 bases from J, with 9 bases in between. The germline CDR1 and CDR2 sequences are SGHAT and FQNNGV. Here the CDR3 DNA reads TGTGCCAGCAGCTTCGGACTGATCTACACCTTC. Protein: CASSFGLIYTF. The full variable domain, rest sourced from reference TRBV11-2 and TRBJ1-2, is EAGVAQSPRYKIIEKRQSVAFWCNPISGHATLYWYQQILGQGPKLLIQFQNNGVVDDSQLPKDRFSAERLKGVDSTLKIQPAKLEDSAVYLCASSFGLIYTFGSGTRLTVV.

The chain joins TRBV18 to TRBJ2-5; D is perhaps TRBD2 (6 bases). The CDR3 loop spans 13 amino acids. Trimming removed 6 bases from V and 2 bases from J, with 10 bases in between. Germline V CDR1 and CDR2: KGHSH, LQKENI. CDR3 amino acids: CASSPGEQETQYF. For the CDR3, the DNA is TGTGCCAGCTCCCCGGGAGAACAAGAGACCCAGTACTTC.

This clone was counted between two and nine times. The chain recombines TRBV18 with TRBJ1-2, with no clear D. Trimming removed 0 bases from V and 2 bases from J, with 7 bases in between. The length of the CDR3 is 14 residues. Germline V CDR1 and CDR2: KGHSH, LQKENI. For the CDR3, the DNA is TGTGCCAGCTCACCACCTGGAGTAAACTATGGCTACACCTTC. The encoded protein is CASSPPGVNYGYTF.

The CDR3 sequence: CSVRGTVHGYTF. The CDR3 DNA follows: TGCAGCGTCCGTGGGACAGTTCATGGCTACACCTTC. The chain couples TRBV29-1 to TRBJ1-2; 7 positions match TRBD1. CDR1 and CDR2 from the germline V gene are SQVTM and ANQGSEA. This CDR3 contains 12 residues. Losses at the gene ends were 6 bases for V and 6 bases for J; bases not matched to a gene: 7.

As to this clone: The sample carries other DNA sequences with the same CDR3. The rearrangement joins TRBV5-4 to TRBJ1-4; the match to TRBD1 covers 8 bases. J lost 3 bases, V lost 4 bases, and 5 bases had no gene match. The CDR3 spans 15 residues. Germline V CDR1 and CDR2: SGHNT, YYREEE (reference sequence). The CDR3 is CASSGGQGANEKLFF. Here the CDR3 DNA reads TGTGCCAGCAGCGGAGGACAGGGAGCTAATGAAAAACTGTTTTTT.

The chain uses TRBV25-1 and TRBJ1-2; 10 bases align to TRBD1. This CDR3 has 16 residues. Looked up from germline, CDR1 is MGHDK and CDR2 is SYGVNS. V lost 3 bases, J lost 8 bases, and 12 bases stayed unmatched. The CDR3 region is CASSELGQGGVRGYTF. The CDR3 DNA follows: TGTGCCAGCAGTGAGTTAGGACAGGGGGGAGTTCGGGGCTACACCTTC.

This chain links TRBV28 with TRBJ2-3; possibly TRBD1 for D (6 bases). Germline loops: CDR1 MDHEN, CDR2 SYDVKM. V lost 6 bases and J 5 bases, leaving 12 bases between the germline ends. This CDR3 has 13 residues. CDR3: CASRRDMQDTQYF. DNA of the CDR3: TGTGCCAGCAGGAGGGACATGCAAGATACGCAGTATTTT.

This clone was observed once. The chain has TRBV7-3 and TRBJ1-1; the match to TRBD1 covers 7 bases. The CDR3 is 15 residues long. CDR1 is SGHTA and CDR2 is FQGTGA in the germline V gene. Unmatched junction bases numbered 8, after V lost 2 bases and J lost 5 bases. CDR3 residues: CASSLQWQGDTEAFF. The DNA for the CDR3 is TGTGCCAGCAGCTTACAGTGGCAGGGGGATACTGAAGCTTTCTTT.

The V gene is TRBV5-1, the J gene TRBJ1-2, with TRBD1 matching over 10 bases. V was clipped by 3 bases and J by 7 bases; unmatched bases: 9. The CDR3 totals 15 residues. The germline CDR1 and CDR2 sequences are SGHRS and YFSETQ. The CDR3 DNA follows: TGCGCCAGCAGCTCAGATGGGACAGGGGTACTTGGCTACACCTTC. Translation: CASSSDGTGVLGYTF.

The rearrangement links TRBV2 to TRBJ1-2; D is undetermined. Germline-derived CDR1 and CDR2 are SNHLY and FYNNEI. The CDR3 loop spans 15 amino acids. V was shortened by 9 bases and J by 3 bases, with 20 bases between the two germline ends. The CDR3 nucleotides are TGTGCCAGTCCAGTGCAGGCGGGGTTCGACTATGGCTACACCTTC. This translates into CASPVQAGFDYGYTF.

This chain uses TRBV6-2 or TRBV6-3 with TRBJ1-5, with D hard to call. Germline V gives CDR1 MNHEY, CDR2 SVGEGT. The CDR3 sequence is 13 residues long. V lost 4 bases, J lost 7 bases, and 11 bases lay in between. This CDR3 is CASSSGGRQPQHF. The CDR3 DNA sequence: TGTGCCAGCAGTTCCGGCGGGCGGCAGCCCCAGCATTTT.

The chain joins TRBV11-2 to TRBJ2-2; TRBD2 agrees at 8 bases. Germline trimming cut 1 base from V and 3 bases from J; bases unmatched to any gene: 4. The CDR3 is made up of 16 amino acids. Germline CDR1 is SGHAT and CDR2 is FQNNGV. The CDR3 DNA follows: TGTGCCAGCAGCTTAGGCCGGGGGGGGTACACCGGGGAGCTGTTTTTT. Translated, it gives CASSLGRGGYTGELFF.

V is TRBV27 and J is TRBJ1-4, with no clear D. The germline gives CDR1 MNHEY, CDR2 SMNVEV (reference sequence). This CDR3 has 15 amino acids. Trimming pared 5 bases from V and 1 base from J, leaving 11 bases between. In DNA form, the CDR3 reads TGTGCCAGCAGTCCCTCCGGTGGAACTAATGAAAAACTGTTTTTT. Protein product: CASSPSGGTNEKLFF.

The rearrangement links TRBV7-9 to TRBJ1-3; tentatively, D is TRBD1 (6 bases). The CDR3 totals 15 residues. Germline loops: CDR1 SEHNR, CDR2 FQNEAQ (reference sequence). V lost 5 bases and J 0 bases, leaving 11 bases between the germline ends. CDR3 sequence reads: CASSAGQSSGNTIYF. The CDR3 DNA sequence: TGTGCCAGCAGCGCCGGACAGAGCTCTGGAAACACCATATATTTT.

Remarks on this clone: The junction departs from germline at one end; a sequencing error may be responsible. The chain combines TRBV5-1 with TRBJ2-1; 9 bases are shared with TRBD2. This CDR3 contains 14 residues. CDR1 and CDR2 (germline): SGHRS, YFSETQ. Written as DNA, the CDR3 is TGCGCCAGCAGCTCCGGGACTAGCTACGATGAGCAGTTCTTC. It translates to CASSSGTSYDEQFF.

CDR3 coding DNA: TGTGCCACCCACTCGGGGGATTCTGACTACACCTTC. It translates to CATHSGDSDYTF. The genes are TRBV10-3 and TRBJ1-2, with D possibly being TRBD1 (5 bases). This CDR3 is 12 amino acids long. Trimming left V 10 bases short and J 10 bases short, with 19 bases between. Germline-derived CDR1 and CDR2 are ENHRY and SYGVKD.